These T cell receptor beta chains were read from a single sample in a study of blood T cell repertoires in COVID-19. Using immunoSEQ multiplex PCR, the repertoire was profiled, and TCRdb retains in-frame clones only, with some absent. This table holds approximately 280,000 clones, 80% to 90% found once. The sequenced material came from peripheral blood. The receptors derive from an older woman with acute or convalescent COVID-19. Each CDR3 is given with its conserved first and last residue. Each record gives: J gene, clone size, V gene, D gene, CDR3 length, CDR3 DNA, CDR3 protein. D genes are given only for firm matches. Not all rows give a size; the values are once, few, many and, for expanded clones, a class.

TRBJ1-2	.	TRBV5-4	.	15	TGTGCCAGCAGCTTTATAGAAACAGCCTTCTATGGCTACACCTTC	CASSFIETAFYGYTF
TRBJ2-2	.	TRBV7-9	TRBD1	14	TGTGCCAGCAGCTTCAGGGGGTCCACCGGGGAGCTGTTTTTT	CASSFRGSTGELFF
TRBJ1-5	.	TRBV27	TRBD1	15	TGTGCCAGCAGTTTACGGGGACAGGGGAATCAGCCCCAGCATTTT	CASSLRGQGNQPQHF
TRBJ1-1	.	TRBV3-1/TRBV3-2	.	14	TGTGCCAGCAGAGCAATGCGGTGGGACACTGAAGCTTTCTTT	CASRAMRWDTEAFF
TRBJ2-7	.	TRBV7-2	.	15	TGTGCCAGCAGCTTAACGCACATCAGCTCCTACGAGCAGTACTTC	CASSLTHISSYEQYF
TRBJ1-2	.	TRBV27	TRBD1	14	TGTGCCAGCAGTTCGACAGGGGGAAACTATGGCTACACCTTC	CASSSTGGNYGYTF
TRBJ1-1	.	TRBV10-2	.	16	TGCGCCAGCAGTGAGTCGGGGCACCCGGTGAACACTGAAGCTTTCTTT	CASSESGHPVNTEAFF
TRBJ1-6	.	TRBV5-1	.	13	TGCGCCAGCAGTTTTAGCCCGGGTTCACCCCTCCACTTT	CASSFSPGSPLHF
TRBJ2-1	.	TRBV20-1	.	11	TGCAGTGCTAGACGCGGGAATGAGCAGTTCTTC	CSARRGNEQFF
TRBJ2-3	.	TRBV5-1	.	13	TGCGCCAGCAGGGAGCCAGGCACAGATACGCAGTATTTT	CASREPGTDTQYF
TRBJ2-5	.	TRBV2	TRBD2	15	TGTGCCAGCAGCCTCCGAACTAGCGGCGGCGCGACCCAGTACTTC	CASSLRTSGGATQYF
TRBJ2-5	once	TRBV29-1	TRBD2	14	TGCAGCGTTGAGTCCCAGCGGGGAGTCGAATCCCAGTACTTC	CSVESQRGVESQYF
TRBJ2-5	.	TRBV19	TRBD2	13	TGTGCCAGTAGCCGTAGCGGGGCGGAGACCCAGTACTTC	CASSRSGAETQYF
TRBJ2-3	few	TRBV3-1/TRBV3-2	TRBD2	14	TGTGCCAGCAGCCGCACGGGGGGGGCAGATACGCAGTATTTT	CASSRTGGADTQYF
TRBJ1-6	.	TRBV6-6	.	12	TGTGCCACCAATCGACAGAATTCACCCCTCCACTTT	CATNRQNSPLHF
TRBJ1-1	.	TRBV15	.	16	TGTGCCACCAGCAGCCGATCCTTTGGGGGGATCGCTGAAGCTTTCTTT	CATSSRSFGGIAEAFF
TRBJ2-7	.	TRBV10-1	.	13	TGCGCCAGCAGTGGACAGGACTCCTACGAGCAGTACTTC	CASSGQDSYEQYF
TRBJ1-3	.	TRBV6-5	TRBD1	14	TGTGCCAGCAAAAGGGACAGGGCAGGAAACACCATATATTTT	CASKRDRAGNTIYF
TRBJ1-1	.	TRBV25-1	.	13	TGTGCCAGCAGTGTGGGGGGAAGCACTGAAGCTTTCTTT	CASSVGGSTEAFF
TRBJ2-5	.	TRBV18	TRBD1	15	TGTGCCAGCTCACCACCCGGGACAGGGAAAGAGACCCAGTACTTC	CASSPPGTGKETQYF
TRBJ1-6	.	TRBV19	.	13	TGTGCCAGTAGGGCCCAGGGAAATTCACCCCTCCACTTT	CASRAQGNSPLHF
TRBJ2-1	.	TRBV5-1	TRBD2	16	TGCGCCAGCAGCCCGGGGAGCGGGGGGTTCGGTAATGAGCAGTTCTTC	CASSPGSGGFGNEQFF
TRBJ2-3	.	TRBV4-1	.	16	TGCGCCAGCAGCCGGGGGAGAGGGGGGGAGGAAGATACGCAGTATTTT	CASSRGRGGEEDTQYF
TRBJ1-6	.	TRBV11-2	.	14	TGTGCCAGCAGCTTAGCACAGGTGAATTCACCCCTCCACTTT	CASSLAQVNSPLHF
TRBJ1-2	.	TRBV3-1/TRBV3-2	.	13	TGTGCCAGCAGCCAAGATAAAGGGGGTGGCTACACCTTC	CASSQDKGGGYTF
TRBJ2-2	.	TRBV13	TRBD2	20	TGTGCCAGCAGCTCCCTCCGAGGGCGGGAGCTACGAGGTAACACCGGGGAGCTGTTTTTT	CASSSLRGRELRGNTGELFF